This T cell receptor beta chain was documented in a study of cytomegalovirus exposure and HLA in healthy donors. Findings and limits, study-wide: Sequencing likely generated an artifact that appeared as a cluster of highly shared sequence variants. Despite most TCR sequences being rare, some public TCRs occurred in many donors. Clonal expansion, a later analysis showed, was greater in HLA-associated TCR beta chains than in equally common others.

Of note for this clone: Antigen: not known.

The PCR employed 60 Vbeta primers together with 13 Jbeta primers. Method: immunoSEQ multiplex PCR; TCRdb's copy keeps in-frame clones and lacks some. This table has approximately 140,000 clones, roughly three quarters appearing once. The specimen was PBMCs. The TCR sequence derives from a male donor in good health and CMV-seronegative.

Here the CDR3 reads CASSFDPSPGGEKLFF. DNA for the CDR3: TGTGCCAGCAGCTTCGACCCATCTCCCGGGGGTGAAAAACTGTTTTTT. J is TRBJ1-4 and V is TRBV5-6; tentatively, D is TRBD1 (5 bases). CDR1 is SGHDT, CDR2 YYEEEE, per germline. The CDR3 has 16 residues. Trimming took 2 bases from V and 7 from J, leaving 18 bases between them.